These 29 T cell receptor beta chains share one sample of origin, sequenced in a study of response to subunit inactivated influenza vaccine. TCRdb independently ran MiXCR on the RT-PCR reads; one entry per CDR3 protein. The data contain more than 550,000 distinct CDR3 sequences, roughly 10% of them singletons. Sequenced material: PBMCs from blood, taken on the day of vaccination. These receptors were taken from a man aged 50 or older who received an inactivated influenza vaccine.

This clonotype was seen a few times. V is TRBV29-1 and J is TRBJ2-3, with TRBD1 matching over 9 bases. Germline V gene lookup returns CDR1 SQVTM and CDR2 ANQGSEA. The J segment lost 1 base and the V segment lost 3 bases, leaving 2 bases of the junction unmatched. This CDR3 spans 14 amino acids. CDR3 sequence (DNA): TGCAGCGTTGACAGGACAGGGGGCACAGATACGCAGTATTTT. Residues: CSVDRTGGTDTQYF.

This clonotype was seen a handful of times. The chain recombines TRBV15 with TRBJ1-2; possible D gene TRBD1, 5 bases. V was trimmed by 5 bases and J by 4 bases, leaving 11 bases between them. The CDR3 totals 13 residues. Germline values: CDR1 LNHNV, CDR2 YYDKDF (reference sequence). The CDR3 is CATSPVRGYGYTF. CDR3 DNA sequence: TGTGCCACCAGCCCTGTAAGGGGCTATGGCTACACCTTC.

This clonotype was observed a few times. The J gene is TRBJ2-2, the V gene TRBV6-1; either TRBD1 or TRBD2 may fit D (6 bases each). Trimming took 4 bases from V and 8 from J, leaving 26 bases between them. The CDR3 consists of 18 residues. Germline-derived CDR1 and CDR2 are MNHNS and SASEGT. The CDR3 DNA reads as TGTGCCAGCAGTGGGGCCCAGCTCTGGGGGGCTCCGGCGGGGGAGCTGTTTTTT. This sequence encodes CASSGAQLWGAPAGELFF.

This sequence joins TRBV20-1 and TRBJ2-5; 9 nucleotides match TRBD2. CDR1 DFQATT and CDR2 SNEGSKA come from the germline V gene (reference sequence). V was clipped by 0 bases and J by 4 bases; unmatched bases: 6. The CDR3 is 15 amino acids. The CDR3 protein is CSARDSSGAGETQYF. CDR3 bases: TGCAGTGCTAGAGATTCTAGCGGGGCCGGAGAGACCCAGTACTTC.

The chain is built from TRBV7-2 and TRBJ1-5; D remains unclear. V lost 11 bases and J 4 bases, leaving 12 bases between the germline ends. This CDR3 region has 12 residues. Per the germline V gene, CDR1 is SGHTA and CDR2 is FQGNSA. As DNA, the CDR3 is TGTGCCTCAGCAGCTTTTAATCAGCCCCAGCATTTT. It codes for CASAAFNQPQHF.

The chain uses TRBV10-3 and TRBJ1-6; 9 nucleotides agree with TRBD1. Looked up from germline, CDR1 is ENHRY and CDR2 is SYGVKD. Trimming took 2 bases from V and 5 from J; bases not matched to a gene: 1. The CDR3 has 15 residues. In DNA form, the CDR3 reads TGTGCCATCAGTGAGAGGACAGGGGATAATTCACCCCTCCACTTT. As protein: CAISERTGDNSPLHF.

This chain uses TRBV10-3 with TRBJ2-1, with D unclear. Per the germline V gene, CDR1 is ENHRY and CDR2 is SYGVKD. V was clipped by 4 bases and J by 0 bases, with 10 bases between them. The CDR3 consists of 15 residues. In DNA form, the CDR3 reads TGTGCCATCAGTGCTACAGAGCTCTCCTACAATGAGCAGTTCTTC. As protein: CAISATELSYNEQFF.

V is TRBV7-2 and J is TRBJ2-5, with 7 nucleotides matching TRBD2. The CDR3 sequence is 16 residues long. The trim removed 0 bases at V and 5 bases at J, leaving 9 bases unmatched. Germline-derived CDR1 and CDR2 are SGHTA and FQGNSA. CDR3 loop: CASSLARTRNKETQYF. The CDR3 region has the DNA TGTGCCAGCAGCTTAGCGCGGACTAGGAATAAGGAGACCCAGTACTTC.

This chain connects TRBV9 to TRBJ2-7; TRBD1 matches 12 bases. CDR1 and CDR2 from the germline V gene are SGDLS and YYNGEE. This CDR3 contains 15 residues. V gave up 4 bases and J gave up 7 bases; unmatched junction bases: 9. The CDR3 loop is CASSTSGTGGHEQYF. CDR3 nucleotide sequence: TGTGCCAGCAGCACGTCCGGGACAGGGGGCCATGAGCAGTACTTC. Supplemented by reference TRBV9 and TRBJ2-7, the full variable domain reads DSGVTQTPKHLITATGQRVTLRCSPRSGDLSVYWYQQSLDQGLQFLIQYYNGEERAKGNILERFSAQQFPDLHSELNLSSLELGDSALYFCASSTSGTGGHEQYFGPGTRLTVT.

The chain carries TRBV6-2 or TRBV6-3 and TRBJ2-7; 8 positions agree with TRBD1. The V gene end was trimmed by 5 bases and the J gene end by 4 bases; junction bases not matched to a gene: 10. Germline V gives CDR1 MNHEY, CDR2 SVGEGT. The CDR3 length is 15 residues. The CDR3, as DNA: TGTGCCAGCAGTAAAGGGGAACAGGGGGTGTACGAGCAGTACTTC. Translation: CASSKGEQGVYEQYF.

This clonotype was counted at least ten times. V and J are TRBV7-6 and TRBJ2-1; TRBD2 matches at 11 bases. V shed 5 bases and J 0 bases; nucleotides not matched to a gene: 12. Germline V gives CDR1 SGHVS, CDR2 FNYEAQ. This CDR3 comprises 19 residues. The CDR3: CASSLGGGLAASSYNEQFF. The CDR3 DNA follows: TGTGCCAGCAGCCTAGGAGGGGGACTAGCGGCAAGCTCCTACAATGAGCAGTTCTTC.

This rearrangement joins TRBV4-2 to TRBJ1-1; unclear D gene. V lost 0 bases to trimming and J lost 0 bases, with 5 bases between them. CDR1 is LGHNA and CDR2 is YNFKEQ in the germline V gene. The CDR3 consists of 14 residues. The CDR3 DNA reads TGTGCCAGCAGCCAAGAGCCGTTGAACACTGAAGCTTTCTTT. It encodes CASSQEPLNTEAFF.

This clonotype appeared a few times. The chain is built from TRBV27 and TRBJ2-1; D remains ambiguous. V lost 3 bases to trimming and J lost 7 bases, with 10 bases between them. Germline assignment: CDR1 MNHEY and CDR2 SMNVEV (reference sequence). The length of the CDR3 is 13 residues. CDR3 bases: TGTGCCAGCAGTTTCATAGGGATGAATGAGCAGTTCTTC. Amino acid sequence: CASSFIGMNEQFF.

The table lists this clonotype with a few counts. CDR3 nucleotides: TGTGCCAGCAGCTTATCTGACACTGGGGCCAACGTCCTGACTTTC. This sequence encodes CASSLSDTGANVLTF. The chain couples TRBV7-3 to TRBJ2-6, with no clear D. The CDR3 length is 15 residues. Trimming stripped 2 bases from V and 2 bases from J, with 7 bases between. Germline CDR1 and CDR2: SGHTA and FQGTGA.

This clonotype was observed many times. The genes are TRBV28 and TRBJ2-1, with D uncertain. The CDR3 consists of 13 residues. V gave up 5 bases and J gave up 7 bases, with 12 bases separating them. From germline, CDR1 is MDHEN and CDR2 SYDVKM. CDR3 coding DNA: TGTGCCAGCAGTGGGGTTCCAGTTAATGAGCAGTTCTTC. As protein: CASSGVPVNEQFF.

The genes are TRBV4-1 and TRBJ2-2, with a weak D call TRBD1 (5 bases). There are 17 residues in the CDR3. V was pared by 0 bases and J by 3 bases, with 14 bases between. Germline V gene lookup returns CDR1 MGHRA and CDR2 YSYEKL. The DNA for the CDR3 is TGCGCCAGCAGCCAAGATTACGAACAGGCGGACACCGGGGAGCTGTTTTTT. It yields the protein CASSQDYEQADTGELFF.

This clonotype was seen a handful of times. CDR3 residues: CASSSPGGIGEDTQYF. The CDR3 nucleotides read TGTGCCAGCAGTTCGCCGGGGGGAATAGGGGAAGATACGCAGTATTTT. This rearrangement joins TRBV12-3 or TRBV12-4 to TRBJ2-3, with TRBD2 identical over 7 bases. The CDR3 is 16 residues long. Trimming took 4 bases from V and 5 from J; bases not matched to a gene: 12.

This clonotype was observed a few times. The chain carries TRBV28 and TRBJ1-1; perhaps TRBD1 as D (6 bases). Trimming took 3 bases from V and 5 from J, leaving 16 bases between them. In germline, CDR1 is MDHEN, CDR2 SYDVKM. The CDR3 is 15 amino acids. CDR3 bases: TGTGCCAGCAGTTTTTTCAGGGGAGAAAGAACTGAAGCTTTCTTT. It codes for CASSFFRGERTEAFF.

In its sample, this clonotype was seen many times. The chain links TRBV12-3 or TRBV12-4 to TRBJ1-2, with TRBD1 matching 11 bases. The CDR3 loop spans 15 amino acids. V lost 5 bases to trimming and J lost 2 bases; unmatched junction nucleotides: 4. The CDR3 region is CASSNGQGANYGYTF. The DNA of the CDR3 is TGTGCCAGCAGTAACGGACAGGGGGCGAACTATGGCTACACCTTC.

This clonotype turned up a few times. The CDR3 DNA reads as TGCGCCAGCAGCCAAGCCCAGCGGGGACCAATCTCCTACAATGAGCAGTTCTTC. Its protein is CASSQAQRGPISYNEQFF. The chain joins TRBV4-1 to TRBJ2-1; 7 bases fit TRBD2. Looked up from germline, CDR1 is MGHRA and CDR2 is YSYEKL. V shed 1 base and J 0 bases; nucleotides not matched to a gene: 9. CDR3 length: 18 residues.

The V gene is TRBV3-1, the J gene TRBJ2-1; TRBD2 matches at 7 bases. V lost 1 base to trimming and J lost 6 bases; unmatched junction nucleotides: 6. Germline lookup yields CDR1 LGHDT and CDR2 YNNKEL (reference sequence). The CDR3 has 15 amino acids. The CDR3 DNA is TGTGCCAGCAGCCAAGGAGGGCTAGCGGCCAATGAGCAGTTCTTC. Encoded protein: CASSQGGLAANEQFF.

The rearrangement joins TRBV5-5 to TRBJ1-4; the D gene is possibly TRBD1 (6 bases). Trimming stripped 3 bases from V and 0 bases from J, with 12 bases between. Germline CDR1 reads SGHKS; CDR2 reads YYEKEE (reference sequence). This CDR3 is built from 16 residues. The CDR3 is CASSYRQAATNEKLFF. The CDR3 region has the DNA TGTGCCAGCAGCTACCGACAGGCTGCAACTAATGAAAAACTGTTTTTT. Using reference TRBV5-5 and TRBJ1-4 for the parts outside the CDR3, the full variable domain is DAGVTQSPTHLIKTRGQQVTLRCSPISGHKSVSWYQQVLGQGPQFIFQYYEKEERGRGNFPDRFSARQFPNYSSELNVNALLLGDSALYLCASSYRQAATNEKLFFGSGTQLSVL.

CDR3: CASSLVSGSEQFF. CDR3 coding DNA: TGTGCCAGCAGCTTGGTCAGCGGGTCCGAGCAGTTCTTC. V and J are TRBV5-6 and TRBJ2-1; TRBD2 is a possible D gene (6 bases). V gave up 0 bases and J gave up 10 bases, with 11 bases separating them. The CDR3 loop spans 13 amino acids. Per germline, CDR1 SGHDT and CDR2 YYEEEE.

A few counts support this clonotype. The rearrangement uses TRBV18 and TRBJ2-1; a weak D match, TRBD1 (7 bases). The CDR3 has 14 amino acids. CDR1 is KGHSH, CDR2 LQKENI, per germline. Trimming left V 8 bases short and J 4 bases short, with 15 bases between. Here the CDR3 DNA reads TGTGCCAGCCTCGACAGGGCGGGATACAATGAGCAGTTCTTC. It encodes CASLDRAGYNEQFF.

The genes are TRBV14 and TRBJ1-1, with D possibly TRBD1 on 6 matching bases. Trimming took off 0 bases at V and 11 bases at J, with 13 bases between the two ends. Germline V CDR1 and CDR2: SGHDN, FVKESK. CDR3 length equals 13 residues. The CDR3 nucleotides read TGTGCCAGCAGCCAAGAAGTGGGGGCCAGGGCTTTCTTT. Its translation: CASSQEVGARAFF.

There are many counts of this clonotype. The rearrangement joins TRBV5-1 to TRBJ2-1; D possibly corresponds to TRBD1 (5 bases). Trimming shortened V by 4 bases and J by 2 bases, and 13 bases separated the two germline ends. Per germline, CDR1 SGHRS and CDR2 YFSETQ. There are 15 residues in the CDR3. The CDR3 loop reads CASSTDSGAYNEQFF. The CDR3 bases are TGCGCCAGCAGCACCGACAGTGGGGCCTACAATGAGCAGTTCTTC.

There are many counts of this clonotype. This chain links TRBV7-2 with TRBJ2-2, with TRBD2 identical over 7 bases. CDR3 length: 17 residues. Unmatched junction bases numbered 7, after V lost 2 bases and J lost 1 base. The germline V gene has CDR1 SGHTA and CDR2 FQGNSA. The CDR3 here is CASSLPRLARNTGELFF. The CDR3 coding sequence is TGTGCCAGCAGCTTACCGAGACTAGCACGGAACACCGGGGAGCTGTTTTTT.

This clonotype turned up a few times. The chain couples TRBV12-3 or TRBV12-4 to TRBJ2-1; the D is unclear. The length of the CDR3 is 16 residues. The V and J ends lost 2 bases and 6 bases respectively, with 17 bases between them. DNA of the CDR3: TGTGCCAGCAGTTTACATGGGTCCCAAGTTTTCAATGAGCAGTTCTTC. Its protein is CASSLHGSQVFNEQFF.

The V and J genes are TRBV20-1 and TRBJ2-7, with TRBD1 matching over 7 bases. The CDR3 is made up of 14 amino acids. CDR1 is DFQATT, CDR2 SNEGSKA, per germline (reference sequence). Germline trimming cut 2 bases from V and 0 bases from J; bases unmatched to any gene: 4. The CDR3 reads CSARRDSSSYEQYF. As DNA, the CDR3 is TGCAGTGCTAGACGGGACAGCAGCTCCTACGAGCAGTACTTC.